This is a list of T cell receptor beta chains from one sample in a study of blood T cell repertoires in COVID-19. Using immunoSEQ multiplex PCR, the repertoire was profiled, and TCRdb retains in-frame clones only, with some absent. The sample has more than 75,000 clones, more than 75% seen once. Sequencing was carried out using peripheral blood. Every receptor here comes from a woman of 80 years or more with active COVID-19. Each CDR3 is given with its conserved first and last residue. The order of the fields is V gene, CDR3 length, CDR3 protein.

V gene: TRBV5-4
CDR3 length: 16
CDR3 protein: CASSPGLAGAYNEQFF

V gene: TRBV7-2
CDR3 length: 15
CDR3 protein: CASSQQGGSLGTQYF

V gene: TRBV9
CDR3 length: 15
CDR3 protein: CASSIGPRRFYGYTF

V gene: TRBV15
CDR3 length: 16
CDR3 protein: CATSRVTSYERNEQFF

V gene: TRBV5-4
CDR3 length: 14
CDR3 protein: CASSPELGVYEQYF

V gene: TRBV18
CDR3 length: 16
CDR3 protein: CASSPTIAGNSYEQYF

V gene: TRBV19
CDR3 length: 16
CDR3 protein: CASSGVPGLSSDTQYF

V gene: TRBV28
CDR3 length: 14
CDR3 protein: CASSPELAVYEQYF

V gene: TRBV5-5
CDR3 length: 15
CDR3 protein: CASSLVAGGNQPQHF

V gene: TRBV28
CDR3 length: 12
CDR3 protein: CATLTGGNTIYF

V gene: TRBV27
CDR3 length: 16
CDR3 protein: CASSLAQGVSNTEAFF

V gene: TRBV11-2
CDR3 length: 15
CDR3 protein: CASSLFGEGNTEAFF

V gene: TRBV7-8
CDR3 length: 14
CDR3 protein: CASSPDRRNYGYTF

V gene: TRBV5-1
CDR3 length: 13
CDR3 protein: CASSLAGNTEAFF

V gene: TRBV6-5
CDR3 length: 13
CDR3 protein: CASRNRGIEKLFF

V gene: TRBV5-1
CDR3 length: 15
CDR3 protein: CASSGGTVGANVLTF